Below, 20 T cell receptor beta chains from the same sample are listed, as sequenced in a study of blood T cells in healthy people across ages. Then a second PCR, running roughly 7 to 11 cycles, was carried out with a sample-barcoded 5' primer and a J-beta primer mix. Using its own MiXCR run on the 5' RACE reads, TCRdb lists one record per CDR3 protein. The data hold some 710,000 distinct CDR3 sequences, with 22% observed a single time. Sequenced: blood. Receptors originate from a man between 70 and 80 years old in good health.

The rearrangement uses TRBV20-1 and TRBJ2-5; D remains ambiguous. V was pared by 5 bases and J by 4 bases, with 8 bases between. This CDR3 comprises 11 residues. The germline V gene has CDR1 DFQATT and CDR2 SNEGSKA (reference sequence). CDR3 amino acids: CSAFWVETQYF. The CDR3 coding sequence is TGCAGTGCTTTTTGGGTAGAGACCCAGTACTTC.

The chain recombines TRBV2 with TRBJ1-3, with D hard to call. Germline V gene lookup returns CDR1 SNHLY and CDR2 FYNNEI. The CDR3 totals 12 residues. V was trimmed by 7 bases and J by 8 bases, leaving 12 bases between them. The CDR3 here is CASNPTVHTIYF. CDR3 coding DNA: TGTGCCAGCAACCCGACGGTCCACACCATATATTTT.

In its sample, this clonotype was seen many times. The V gene is TRBV6-5, the J gene TRBJ1-2; perhaps TRBD1 as D (6 bases). The germline CDR1 and CDR2 sequences are MNHEY and SVGAGI. This CDR3 is built from 15 residues. V lost 0 bases and J 2 bases, leaving 10 bases between the germline ends. For the CDR3, the DNA is TGTGCCAGCAGTTACTCAGGACAGATCAACTATGGCTACACCTTC. Translated, it gives CASSYSGQINYGYTF.

This clonotype was counted ten times or more. The rearrangement links TRBV9 to TRBJ2-3, with 10 bases aligning to TRBD1. In germline, CDR1 is SGDLS, CDR2 YYNGEE. The CDR3 runs 14 residues. The V gene end was trimmed by 4 bases and the J gene end by 4 bases; junction bases not matched to a gene: 3. The CDR3, as DNA: TGTGCCAGCAGCTGGACAGGGGGATCAGATACGCAGTATTTT. Its translation is CASSWTGGSDTQYF. Based on the CDR3 plus reference TRBV9 and TRBJ2-3, the full variable domain is DSGVTQTPKHLITATGQRVTLRCSPRSGDLSVYWYQQSLDQGLQFLIQYYNGEERAKGNILERFSAQQFPDLHSELNLSSLELGDSALYFCASSWTGGSDTQYFGPGTRLTVL.

There are a few counts of this clonotype. The chain has TRBV9 and TRBJ2-1; the D gene is possibly TRBD1 (6 bases). This CDR3 region has 14 residues. V lost 4 bases, J lost 3 bases, and 11 bases lay in between. Germline V gene lookup returns CDR1 SGDLS and CDR2 YYNGEE. Here the CDR3 reads CASSPGTYYNEQFF. For the CDR3, the DNA is TGTGCCAGCAGCCCCGGGACATACTACAATGAGCAGTTCTTC.

The sample holds a few counts of this clonotype. V is TRBV7-9 and J is TRBJ1-2, with a weak D call TRBD1 (5 bases). V lost 4 bases and J lost 8, with 11 bases in between. The CDR3 is 12 amino acids. Germline V gene lookup returns CDR1 SEHNR and CDR2 FQNEAQ (reference sequence). CDR3 DNA sequence: TGTGCCAGCAGCTCAGGGTTGCGCGGCTACACCTTC. Translated: CASSSGLRGYTF.

The gene calls are TRBV3-1 and TRBJ2-5, with D possibly called TRBD1 or TRBD2 (5 bases each). The DNA matches TRBJ2-1 better at its end, which makes the J call doubtful. CDR1 and CDR2 from the germline V gene are LGHDT and YNNKEL (reference sequence). The CDR3 spans 12 residues. The CDR3 spells CASSQGWGEQFF. The DNA of the CDR3 is TGTGCCAGCAGCCAAGGATGGGGGGAGCAGTTCTTC.

This clonotype was counted a few times. V usage is TRBV11-2 and J usage is TRBJ2-5; D gene ambiguous. Germline CDR1 reads SGHAT; CDR2 reads FQNNGV. V was trimmed by 5 bases and J by 2 bases, leaving 15 bases between them. This CDR3 has 15 amino acids. The CDR3 loop is CASSRTGRQQETQYF. The CDR3 DNA reads as TGTGCCAGCAGCCGAACCGGGCGCCAACAAGAGACCCAGTACTTC.

The rearrangement uses TRBV7-2 and TRBJ2-3, with a possible D match to TRBD2 (6 bases). Germline-derived CDR1 and CDR2 are SGHTA and FQGNSA. Trimming left V 4 bases short and J 4 bases short, with 15 bases between. The CDR3 is made up of 15 amino acids. CDR3 DNA sequence: TGTGCCAGCAGCTCGGGACTTCCCCACCCAGATACGCAGTATTTT. This sequence encodes CASSSGLPHPDTQYF.

V usage is TRBV9 and J usage is TRBJ2-3; tentative D call: TRBD2 (5 bases). Germline V CDR1 and CDR2: SGDLS, YYNGEE. The CDR3 spans 16 residues. V shed 0 bases and J shed 2 bases, with 13 bases lying between them. For the CDR3, the DNA is TGTGCCAGCAGCGTAGACCCGGTGGGAGTCACAGATACGCAGTATTTT. Translating it yields CASSVDPVGVTDTQYF.

This clonotype was picked up a small number of times. The rearrangement uses TRBV20-1 and TRBJ2-5; TRBD2 aligns across 9 bases. V gave up 5 bases and J gave up 6 bases; unmatched junction bases: 10. Germline values: CDR1 DFQATT, CDR2 SNEGSKA (reference sequence). CDR3 size: 14 residues. The CDR3 DNA sequence: TGCAGTGCTCCTAACCGGACTAGCGCGAAGACCCAGTACTTC. It codes for CSAPNRTSAKTQYF.

The table lists this clonotype with a few counts. The chain is built from TRBV7-2 and TRBJ2-3; TRBD2 agrees at 9 bases. The germline V gene has CDR1 SGHTA and CDR2 FQGNSA. V lost 10 bases, J lost 6 bases, and 17 bases stayed unmatched. CDR3 length: 16 residues. CDR3 amino acids: CATRREGRSVADTQYF. The CDR3, as DNA: TGTGCCACCCGGCGGGAGGGCCGGTCGGTTGCGGATACGCAGTATTTT.

The chain uses TRBV6-5 and TRBJ2-1; 9 bases map to TRBD1. The germline V gene encodes CDR1 MNHEY and CDR2 SVGAGI. Germline trimming cut 6 bases from V and 6 bases from J; bases unmatched to any gene: 6. This CDR3 contains 14 residues. The CDR3 spells CASRGTGTFNEQFF. CDR3 bases: TGTGCCAGCAGGGGGACAGGGACCTTCAATGAGCAGTTCTTC.

The chain uses TRBV11-2 and TRBJ2-3; the match to TRBD2 covers 7 bases. Germline CDR1 and CDR2: SGHAT and FQNNGV. The CDR3 sequence is 16 residues long. J lost 0 bases, V lost 2 bases, and 5 bases had no gene match. DNA of the CDR3: TGTGCCAGCAGCTTAATGGGTAGCGGGAGCACAGATACGCAGTATTTT. Protein product: CASSLMGSGSTDTQYF.

This clonotype was observed a handful of times. This rearrangement joins TRBV7-2 to TRBJ2-3; 7 bases map to TRBD2. The CDR3 spans 15 residues. The ends lost 4 bases at V and 3 bases at J; junction bases unmatched: 7. CDR1 SGHTA and CDR2 FQGNSA come from the germline V gene. The chain's CDR3 is CASSSTGLGTDTQYF. The CDR3 nucleotides are TGTGCCAGCAGCTCAACAGGACTAGGGACAGATACGCAGTATTTT.

V usage is TRBV5-1 and J usage is TRBJ2-2; the D is unclear. The CDR3 has 15 residues. From germline, CDR1 is SGHRS and CDR2 YFSETQ. Trimming took 4 bases from V and 4 from J, leaving 14 bases between them. This CDR3 reads CASSGVQVGTGELFF. For the CDR3, the DNA is TGCGCCAGCAGCGGCGTGCAGGTTGGCACCGGGGAGCTGTTTTTT.

V gene TRBV7-3 combines with J gene TRBJ2-3; D gene ambiguous. The CDR3 is made up of 15 amino acids. V was pared by 1 base and J by 4 bases, with 12 bases between. Looked up from germline, CDR1 is SGHTA and CDR2 is FQGTGA. CDR3: CASSLNPPPSDTQYF. CDR3 DNA: TGTGCCAGCAGCTTAAATCCCCCGCCCTCAGATACGCAGTATTTT. The variable domain in full, with the rest retrieved from reference TRBV7-3 and TRBJ2-3, is GAGVSQTPSNKVTEKGKYVELRCDPISGHTALYWYRQSLGQGPEFLIYFQGTGAADDSGLPNDRFFAVRPEGSVSTLKIQRTERGDSAVYLCASSLNPPPSDTQYFGPGTRLTVL.

The sample holds many counts of this clonotype. V and J are TRBV14 and TRBJ2-3; 8 positions agree with TRBD2. The V gene end was trimmed by 4 bases and the J gene end by 3 bases; junction bases not matched to a gene: 6. Germline V gene lookup returns CDR1 SGHDN and CDR2 FVKESK. This CDR3 comprises 15 residues. CDR3 loop: CASSLRLAPTDTQYF. CDR3 DNA: TGTGCCAGCAGCCTTCGACTAGCGCCGACAGATACGCAGTATTTT.

This clonotype occurred a few times. This chain connects TRBV12-3 or TRBV12-4 to TRBJ1-4; no firm D call. The CDR3 runs to 16 residues. Trimming left V 5 bases short and J 5 bases short, with 18 bases between. The CDR3 nucleotides read TGTGCCAGCAGTCCCCTTGACCCCTCCTTGAATGAAAAACTGTTTTTT. Residues: CASSPLDPSLNEKLFF.

The chain has TRBV12-3 or TRBV12-4 and TRBJ1-3; D is uncertain. The CDR3 contains 13 residues. V shed 5 bases and J shed 2 bases, with 7 bases lying between them. The CDR3 nucleotides are TGTGCCAGCAGTCGCCAAGCTGGAAACACCATATATTTT. Translated: CASSRQAGNTIYF.